Below, 10 T cell receptor beta chains from the same sample are listed, as sequenced in a study of cytomegalovirus exposure and HLA in healthy donors. Generated by immunoSEQ multiplex PCR, the TCRdb table keeps only in-frame clones and is missing some. The sample has some 320,000 clones, roughly nine tenths seen once. The sequencing input was PBMCs. Receptor source: a woman aged 25 to 39 in good health and CMV-seropositive.

This sequence joins TRBV29-1 and TRBJ2-1; D not certain. CDR3 length: 10 amino acids. CDR1 SQVTM and CDR2 ANQGSEA come from the germline V gene. The V and J ends lost 6 bases and 6 bases respectively, with 6 bases between them. For the CDR3, the DNA is TGCAGCGTGAGAGGCAATGAGCAGTTCTTC. It specifies CSVRGNEQFF.

The CDR3 is CASSLSWGTTNTEAFF. The CDR3 coding sequence is TGCGCCAGCAGCCTTTCTTGGGGGACGACGAACACTGAAGCTTTCTTT. The rearrangement joins TRBV4-1 to TRBJ1-1, with a possible D match to TRBD1 (5 bases). The germline gives CDR1 MGHRA, CDR2 YSYEKL. The CDR3 consists of 16 residues. V lost 4 bases to trimming and J lost 1 base, with 16 bases between them.

This chain joins TRBV6-6 and TRBJ1-2; D is unresolved. Germline CDR1 reads MNHNY; CDR2 reads SVGAGI (reference sequence). The ends were cut back, 4 bases at V and 2 bases at J, with 5 bases in the middle. CDR3 size: 12 residues. The CDR3 reads CASSSENYGYTF. The CDR3, as DNA: TGTGCCAGCAGTTCAGAAAACTATGGCTACACCTTC.

The chain employs TRBV4-1 and TRBJ2-3; D gene unclear. Germline CDR1 is MGHRA and CDR2 is YSYEKL. The CDR3 covers 14 residues. V lost 5 bases and J lost 5, with 14 bases in between. The CDR3 region is CASSGLASVDTQYF. CDR3 in DNA: TGCGCCAGCAGCGGTTTGGCGAGCGTAGATACGCAGTATTTT.

The V and J genes are TRBV27 and TRBJ2-3, with TRBD2 as a possible D gene (6 bases). This CDR3 has 18 amino acids. Trimming took off 6 bases at V and 0 bases at J, with 22 bases between the two ends. Germline V gene data show CDR1 as MNHEY and CDR2 as SMNVEV (reference sequence). CDR3 residues: CASRPLILAEGSTDTQYF. CDR3 bases: TGTGCCAGCAGACCATTAATTTTAGCGGAAGGGAGCACAGATACGCAGTATTTT.

V gene TRBV19 combines with J gene TRBJ2-1, with TRBD2 identical over 7 bases. This CDR3 is 17 amino acids long. Germline V gene data show CDR1 as LNHDA and CDR2 as SQIVND (reference sequence). With V trimmed by 2 bases and J by 4 bases, 11 bases remained unmatched. CDR3 nucleotides: TGTGCCAGTAGTATAATCCCGGGGCTAGCGGTTTACAATGAGCAGTTCTTC. The encoded protein is CASSIIPGLAVYNEQFF.

V and J are TRBV5-1 and TRBJ1-1; D uncertain. Per the germline V gene, CDR1 is SGHRS and CDR2 is YFSETQ. With 4 bases removed from V and 0 bases from J, the gap between germline ends came to 10 bases. The CDR3 is made up of 14 amino acids. The chain's CDR3 is CASSNGLLNTEAFF. DNA for the CDR3: TGCGCCAGCAGCAACGGACTCTTGAACACTGAAGCTTTCTTT. Filled out from reference TRBV5-1 and TRBJ1-1, the complete variable domain reads KAGVTQTPRYLIKTRGQQVTLSCSPISGHRSVSWYQQTPGQGLQFLFEYFSETQRNKGNFPGRFSGRQFSNSRSEMNVSTLELGDSALYLCASSNGLLNTEAFFGQGTRLTVV.

J is TRBJ2-2 and V is TRBV18; D might be TRBD1 (5 bases). CDR1 is KGHSH, CDR2 LQKENI, per germline. V shed 4 bases and J shed 5 bases, with 20 bases lying between them. The CDR3 extends over 17 amino acids. CDR3 nucleotide sequence: TGTGCCAGCTCACAAGGACAACCCTACTTAAAAACCGGGGAGCTGTTTTTT. It codes for CASSQGQPYLKTGELFF.

The J gene is TRBJ2-1, the V gene TRBV9, with TRBD2 matching over 10 bases. CDR1 is SGDLS and CDR2 is YYNGEE in the germline V gene. The length of the CDR3 is 16 residues. Germline trimming cut 4 bases from V and 6 bases from J; bases unmatched to any gene: 10. The CDR3 nucleotides are TGTGCCAGCAGCCTCCGGAAACTAGCGGGACTCAATGAGCAGTTCTTC. The encoded protein is CASSLRKLAGLNEQFF. The full variable domain, rest sourced from reference TRBV9 and TRBJ2-1, is DSGVTQTPKHLITATGQRVTLRCSPRSGDLSVYWYQQSLDQGLQFLIQYYNGEERAKGNILERFSAQQFPDLHSELNLSSLELGDSALYFCASSLRKLAGLNEQFFGPGTRLTVL.

The chain uses TRBV2 and TRBJ2-5; 9 bases map to TRBD1. V lost 7 bases and J lost 5; bases outside the gene matches: 8. This CDR3 has 14 amino acids. CDR1 is SNHLY, CDR2 FYNNEI, per germline. CDR3 in amino acids: CASNRQGVSETQYF. The CDR3 coding sequence is TGTGCCAGCAATAGACAGGGGGTATCGGAGACCCAGTACTTC.